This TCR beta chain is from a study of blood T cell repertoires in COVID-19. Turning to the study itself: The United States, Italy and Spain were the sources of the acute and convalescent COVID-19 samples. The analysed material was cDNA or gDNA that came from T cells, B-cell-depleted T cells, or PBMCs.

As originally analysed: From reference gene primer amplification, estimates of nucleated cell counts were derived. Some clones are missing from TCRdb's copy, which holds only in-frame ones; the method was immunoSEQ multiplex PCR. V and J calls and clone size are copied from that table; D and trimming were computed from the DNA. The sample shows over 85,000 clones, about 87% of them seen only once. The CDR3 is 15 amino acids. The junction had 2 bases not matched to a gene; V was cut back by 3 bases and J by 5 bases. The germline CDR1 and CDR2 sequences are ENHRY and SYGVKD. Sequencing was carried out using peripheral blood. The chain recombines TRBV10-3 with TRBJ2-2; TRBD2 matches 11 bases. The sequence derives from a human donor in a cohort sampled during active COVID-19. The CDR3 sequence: CAISELAGETGELFF. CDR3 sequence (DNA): TGTGCCATCAGTGAACTAGCGGGAGAAACCGGGGAGCTGTTTTTT.